This TCR beta chain appears in the sequencing data of a study of T cells in Graves' hyperthyroidism and ophthalmopathy. Study-wide background: Prior to any treatment, at the point of initial diagnosis, peripheral blood was collected.

This clonotype was observed a handful of times. The hyperthyroidism was newly diagnosed and had lasted under 2 months; the patients were aged 18 to 65. Diagnosing involved the use of clinical symptoms, serum thyroxine and TRAb, thyroid ultrasound and orbital computed tomography. Preceding any ophthalmopathy symptoms, the blood sample dates from first hyperthyroidism diagnosis. The germline gives CDR1 SGHDT, CDR2 YYEEEE. V dropped 4 bases and J dropped 1; count of bases not matched to a gene: 15. The CDR3 has 18 amino acids. The source material, RNA transcripts, was used to amplify TCR beta CDR3 regions. Primed by the HTBI set, a first-round RT-PCR was run on the TCR CDR3. Via MiXCR, TCRdb re-called the multiplex PCR reads, giving one row per CDR3 protein. This sample carries roughly 500,000 distinct CDR3 sequences, 11% to 15% of them seen once, and the ten largest clones take 5.8%.

The TCR originated in a woman in her twenties or thirties with Graves' hyperthyroidism that later progressed to Graves' ophthalmopathy. Input material: blood. The rearrangement links TRBV5-6 to TRBJ1-2; TRBD1 aligns across 8 bases. This chain's CDR3 is CASSPTNRGFVLNYGYTF. The DNA of the CDR3 is TGTGCCAGCAGCCCAACCAACAGGGGGTTCGTGCTTAACTATGGCTACACCTTC.